These 2 T cell receptor beta chains were sequenced from one sample in a study of preoperative IRX-2 immunotherapy in early breast cancer. Treatment in this sample: preoperative locoregional IRX-2 cytokine immunotherapy. The method was immunoSEQ multiplex PCR; TCRdb's version includes in-frame clones alone and lacks a portion of them. The sample consists of fewer than 40,000 clones, roughly 91% of them appearing once. The sample here was tumor tissue, taken after IRX-2 immunotherapy. These TCRs come from a human donor with breast cancer.

The chain carries TRBV15 and TRBJ2-1, with D perhaps TRBD1 (7 bases). Germline V gene sequence: CDR1 LNHNV, CDR2 YYDKDF (reference sequence). The CDR3 runs 16 residues. The V end was cut by 0 bases, the J end by 6 bases, with 15 bases between. The CDR3 region is CATSRDEGRGVNEQFF. DNA of the CDR3: TGTGCCACCAGCAGAGATGAAGGCAGGGGGGTCAATGAGCAGTTCTTC.

The chain joins TRBV18 to TRBJ2-3; 10 nucleotides match TRBD2. After removal of 2 bases from V and 6 bases from J, the junction contained 5 bases not matched to a gene. The length of the CDR3 is 15 residues. Germline CDR1 and CDR2: KGHSH and LQKENI. CDR3 sequence: CASSPGAGGYDTQYF. CDR3 DNA sequence: TGTGCCAGCTCACCAGGAGCGGGGGGGTACGATACGCAGTATTTT.